This T cell receptor (beta chain) was identified in a study of shared clonotypes between healthy human individuals. The overall study: Aged between 18 and 49, the donors were two women and three men.

This CDR3 has 14 residues. V shed 3 bases and J shed 6 bases, with 15 bases lying between them. CDR1 MDHEN and CDR2 SYDVKM come from the germline V gene. Participating donors were healthy, HIV-negative adults free of recent acute infections or vaccinations. Clones were read by immunoSEQ multiplex PCR, and TCRdb kept only the in-frame ones, dropping some. The sample gives hundreds of thousands of clones, around 77% of which show up once; around 12% is in the top ten. This TCR was recovered from a woman aged 40 to 55 in good health. Some clones in this sample may be carry-over from other donors' samples. Sample: PBMCs. The rearrangement links TRBV28 to TRBJ2-7; no firm D call. The CDR3 here is CASSLVVPRGEQYF. For the CDR3, the DNA is TGTGCCAGCAGTTTGGTGGTACCTCGAGGCGAGCAGTACTTC.